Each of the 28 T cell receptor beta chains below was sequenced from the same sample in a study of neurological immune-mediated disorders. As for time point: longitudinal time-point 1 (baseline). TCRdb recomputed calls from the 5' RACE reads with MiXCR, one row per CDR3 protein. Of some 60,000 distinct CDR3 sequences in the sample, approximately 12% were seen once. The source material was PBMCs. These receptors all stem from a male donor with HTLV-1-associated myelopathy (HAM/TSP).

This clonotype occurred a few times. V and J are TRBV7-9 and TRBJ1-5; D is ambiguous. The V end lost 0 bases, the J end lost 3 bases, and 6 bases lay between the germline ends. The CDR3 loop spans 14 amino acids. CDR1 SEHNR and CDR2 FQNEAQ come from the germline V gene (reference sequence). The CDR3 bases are TGTGCCAGCAGCTTAGCCAGCCCCAATCAGCCCCAGCATTTT. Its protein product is CASSLASPNQPQHF.

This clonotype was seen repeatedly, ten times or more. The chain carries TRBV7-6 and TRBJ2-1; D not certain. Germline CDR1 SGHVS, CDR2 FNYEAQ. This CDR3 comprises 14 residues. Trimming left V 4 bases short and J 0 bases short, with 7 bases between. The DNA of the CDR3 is TGTGCCAGCAGCTCCCCAAGCTCCTACAATGAGCAGTTCTTC. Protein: CASSSPSSYNEQFF. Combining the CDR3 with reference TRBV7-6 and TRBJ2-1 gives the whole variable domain GAGVSQSPRYKVTKRGQDVALRCDPISGHVSLYWYRQALGQGPEFLTYFNYEAQQDKSGLPNDRFSAERPEGSISTLTIQRTEQRDSAMYRCASSSPSSYNEQFFGPGTRLTVL.

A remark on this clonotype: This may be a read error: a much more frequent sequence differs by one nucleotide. The CDR3: CASSQQGWQETKYF. In DNA, the CDR3 is TGTGCCAGCAGTCAGCAGGGTTGGCAAGAGACCAAGTACTTC. This chain links TRBV6-1 with TRBJ2-5; TRBD1 is a possible D gene (5 bases). CDR3 length: 14 amino acids. Germline values: CDR1 MNHNS, CDR2 SASEGT.

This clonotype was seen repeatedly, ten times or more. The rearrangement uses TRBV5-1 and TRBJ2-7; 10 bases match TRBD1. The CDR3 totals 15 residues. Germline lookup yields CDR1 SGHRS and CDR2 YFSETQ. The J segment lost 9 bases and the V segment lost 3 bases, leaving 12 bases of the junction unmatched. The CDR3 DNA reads TGCGCCAGCAGCTCCGCTACCGGGACAGGGGAAGGGCAGTACTTC. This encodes CASSSATGTGEGQYF.

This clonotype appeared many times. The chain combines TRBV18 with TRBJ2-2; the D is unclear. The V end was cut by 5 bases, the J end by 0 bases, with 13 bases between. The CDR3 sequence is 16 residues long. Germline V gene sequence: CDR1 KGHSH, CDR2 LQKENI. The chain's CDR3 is CASSGGLGSNTGELFF. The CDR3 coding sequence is TGTGCCAGCTCAGGCGGCCTGGGGTCGAACACCGGGGAGCTGTTTTTT.

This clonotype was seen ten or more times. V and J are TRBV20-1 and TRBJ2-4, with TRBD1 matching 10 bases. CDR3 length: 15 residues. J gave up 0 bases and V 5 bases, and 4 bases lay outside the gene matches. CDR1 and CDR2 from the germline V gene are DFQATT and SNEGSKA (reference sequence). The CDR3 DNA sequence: TGCAGTGCTGCCGGGACAGGGGTAGCCAAAAACATTCAGTACTTC. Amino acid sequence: CSAAGTGVAKNIQYF.

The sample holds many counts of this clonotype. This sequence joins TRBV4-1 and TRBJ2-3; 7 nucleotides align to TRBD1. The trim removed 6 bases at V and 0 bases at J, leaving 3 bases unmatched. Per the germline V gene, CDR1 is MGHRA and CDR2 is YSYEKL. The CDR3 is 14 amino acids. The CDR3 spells CASSTRGSTDTQYF. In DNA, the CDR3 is TGCGCCAGCAGTACCAGGGGGAGCACAGATACGCAGTATTTT.

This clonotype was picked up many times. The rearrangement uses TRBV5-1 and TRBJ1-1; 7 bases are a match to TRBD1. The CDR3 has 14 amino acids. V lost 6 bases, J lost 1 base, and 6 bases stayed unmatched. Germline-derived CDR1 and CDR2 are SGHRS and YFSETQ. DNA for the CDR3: TGCGCCAGCATGGGACAGAGCCCGAACACTGAAGCTTTCTTT. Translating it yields CASMGQSPNTEAFF.

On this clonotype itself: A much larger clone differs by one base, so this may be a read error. The CDR3 DNA sequence: TGTGCCACCAGCGTCCGGGCCATGAACACCGGGGAGCTGTTTTTT. Protein: CATSVRAMNTGELFF. The J gene is TRBJ2-2, the V gene TRBV15; D not resolved. This CDR3 is built from 15 residues. V lost 5 bases and J lost 1, with 11 bases in between. Germline V gene lookup returns CDR1 LNHNV and CDR2 YYDKDF (reference sequence). The full variable domain, its missing parts supplied by reference TRBV15 and TRBJ2-2, is DAMVIQNPRYQVTQFGKPVTLSCSQTLNHNVMYWYQQKSSQAPKLLFHYYDKDFNNEADTPDNFQSRRPNTSFCFLDIRSPGLGDTAMYLCATSVRAMNTGELFFGEGSRLTVL.

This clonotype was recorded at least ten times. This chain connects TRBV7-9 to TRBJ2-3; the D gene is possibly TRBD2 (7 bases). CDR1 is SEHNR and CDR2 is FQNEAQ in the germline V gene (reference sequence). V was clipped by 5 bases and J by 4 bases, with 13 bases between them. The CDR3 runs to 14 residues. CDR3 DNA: TGTGCCAGCAGCCCGACGGGGGGCCCAGATACGCAGTATTTT. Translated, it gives CASSPTGGPDTQYF.

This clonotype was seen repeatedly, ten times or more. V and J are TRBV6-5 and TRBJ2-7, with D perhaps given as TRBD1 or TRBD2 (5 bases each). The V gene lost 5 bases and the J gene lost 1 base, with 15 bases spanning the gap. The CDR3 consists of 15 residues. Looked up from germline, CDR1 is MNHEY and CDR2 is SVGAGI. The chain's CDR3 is CASSSRDAGSYEQYF. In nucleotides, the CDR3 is TGTGCCAGCAGTAGCCGGGACGCCGGTTCCTACGAGCAGTACTTC.

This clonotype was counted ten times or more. The CDR3 loop reads CASRKYSAGVSNGYTF. The CDR3 coding sequence is TGTGCCAGCAGGAAATATAGTGCAGGGGTTTCTAATGGCTACACCTTC. This chain connects TRBV27 to TRBJ1-2; D is perhaps TRBD1 (6 bases). V lost 6 bases to trimming and J lost 6 bases, with 23 bases between them. Germline loops: CDR1 MNHEY, CDR2 SMNVEV (reference sequence). The CDR3 is 16 residues long.

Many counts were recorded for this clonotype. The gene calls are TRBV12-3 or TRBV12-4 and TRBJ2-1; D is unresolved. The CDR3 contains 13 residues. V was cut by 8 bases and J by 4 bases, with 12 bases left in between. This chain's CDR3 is CASQPQGYNEQFF. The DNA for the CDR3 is TGTGCCAGCCAACCCCAAGGGTACAATGAGCAGTTCTTC.

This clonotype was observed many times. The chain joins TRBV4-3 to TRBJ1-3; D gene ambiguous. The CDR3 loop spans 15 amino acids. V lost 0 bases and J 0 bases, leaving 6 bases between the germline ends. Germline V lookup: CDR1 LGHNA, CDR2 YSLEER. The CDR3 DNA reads TGCGCCAGCAGCCAAGATACTGACTCTGGAAACACCATATATTTT. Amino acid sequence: CASSQDTDSGNTIYF.

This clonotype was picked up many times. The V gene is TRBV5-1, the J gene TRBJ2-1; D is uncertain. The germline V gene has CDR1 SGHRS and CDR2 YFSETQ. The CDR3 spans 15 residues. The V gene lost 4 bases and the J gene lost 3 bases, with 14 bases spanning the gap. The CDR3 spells CASSARSLSYNEQFF. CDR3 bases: TGCGCCAGCAGCGCCAGGTCCCTGAGCTACAATGAGCAGTTCTTC.

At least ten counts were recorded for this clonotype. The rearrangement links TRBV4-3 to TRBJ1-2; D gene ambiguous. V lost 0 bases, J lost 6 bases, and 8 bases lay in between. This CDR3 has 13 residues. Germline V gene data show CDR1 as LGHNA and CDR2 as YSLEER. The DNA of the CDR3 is TGCGCCAGCAGCCAAGAGGCAGGCCATGGCTACACCTTC. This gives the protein CASSQEAGHGYTF.

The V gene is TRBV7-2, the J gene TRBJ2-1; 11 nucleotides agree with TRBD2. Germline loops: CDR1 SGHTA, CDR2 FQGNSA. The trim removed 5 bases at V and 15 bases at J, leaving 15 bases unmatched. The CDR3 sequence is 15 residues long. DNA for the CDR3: TGTGCCAGCAGCAGAGCTCTAGCGGGGGGTACCAGTAGGTTCTTC. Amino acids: CASSRALAGGTSRFF.

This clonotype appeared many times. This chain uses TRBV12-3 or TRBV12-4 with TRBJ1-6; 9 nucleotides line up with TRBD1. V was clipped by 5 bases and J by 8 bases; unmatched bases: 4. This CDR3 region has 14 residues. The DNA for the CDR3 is TGTGCCAGCAGTCAAACAGGGGGCGATTCACCCCTCCACTTT. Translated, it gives CASSQTGGDSPLHF.

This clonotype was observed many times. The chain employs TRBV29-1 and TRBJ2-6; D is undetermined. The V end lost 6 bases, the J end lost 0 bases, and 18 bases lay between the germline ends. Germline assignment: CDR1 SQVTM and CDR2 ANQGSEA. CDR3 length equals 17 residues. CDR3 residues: CSVDRVSPFSGANVLTF. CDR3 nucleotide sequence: TGCAGCGTGGACCGGGTGTCGCCCTTCTCTGGGGCCAACGTCCTGACTTTC.

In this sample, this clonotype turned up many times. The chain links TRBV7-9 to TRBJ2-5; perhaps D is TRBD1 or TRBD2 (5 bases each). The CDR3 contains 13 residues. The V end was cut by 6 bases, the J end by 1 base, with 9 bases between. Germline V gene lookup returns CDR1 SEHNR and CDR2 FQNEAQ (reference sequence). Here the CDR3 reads CASSRDVQETQYF. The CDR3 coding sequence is TGTGCCAGCAGTCGGGACGTCCAAGAGACCCAGTACTTC. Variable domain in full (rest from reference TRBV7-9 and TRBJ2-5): DTGVSQNPRHKITKRGQNVTFRCDPISEHNRLYWYRQTLGQGPEFLTYFQNEAQLEKSRLLSDRFSAERPKGSFSTLEIQRTEQGDSAMYLCASSRDVQETQYFGPGTRLLVL.

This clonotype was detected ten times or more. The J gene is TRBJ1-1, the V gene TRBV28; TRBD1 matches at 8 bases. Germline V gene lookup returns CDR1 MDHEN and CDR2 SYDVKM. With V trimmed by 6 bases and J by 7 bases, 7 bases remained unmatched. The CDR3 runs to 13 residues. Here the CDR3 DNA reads TGTGCCAGCAGACCAAACAGGGGGGGTGAAGCTTTCTTT. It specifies CASRPNRGGEAFF.

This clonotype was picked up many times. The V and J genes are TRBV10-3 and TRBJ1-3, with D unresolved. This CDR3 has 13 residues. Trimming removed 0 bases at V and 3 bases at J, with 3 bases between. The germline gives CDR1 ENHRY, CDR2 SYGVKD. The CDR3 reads CAISESDGNTIYF. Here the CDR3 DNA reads TGTGCCATCAGTGAGTCTGATGGAAACACCATATATTTT.

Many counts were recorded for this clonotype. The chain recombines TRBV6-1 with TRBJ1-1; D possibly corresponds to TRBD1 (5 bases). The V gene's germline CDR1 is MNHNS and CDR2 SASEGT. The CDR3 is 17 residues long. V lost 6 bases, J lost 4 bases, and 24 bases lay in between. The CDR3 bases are TGTGCCAGCAGGGCTCGCCGGGAGGCGACGAGGGGCACTGAAGCTTTCTTT. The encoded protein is CASRARREATRGTEAFF.

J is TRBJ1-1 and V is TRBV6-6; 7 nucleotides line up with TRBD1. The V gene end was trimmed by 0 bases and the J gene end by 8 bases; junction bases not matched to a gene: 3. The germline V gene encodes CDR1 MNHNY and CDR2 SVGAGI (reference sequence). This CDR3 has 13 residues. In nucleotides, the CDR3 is TGTGCCAGCAGTTACTCGGTGACAGGGGAAGCTTTCTTT. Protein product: CASSYSVTGEAFF.

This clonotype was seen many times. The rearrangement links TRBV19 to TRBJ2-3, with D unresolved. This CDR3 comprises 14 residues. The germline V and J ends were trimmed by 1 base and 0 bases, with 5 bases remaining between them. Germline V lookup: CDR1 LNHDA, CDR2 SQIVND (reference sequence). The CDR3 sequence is CASSIVLSTDTQYF. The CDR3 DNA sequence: TGTGCCAGTAGTATAGTCCTCAGCACAGATACGCAGTATTTT.

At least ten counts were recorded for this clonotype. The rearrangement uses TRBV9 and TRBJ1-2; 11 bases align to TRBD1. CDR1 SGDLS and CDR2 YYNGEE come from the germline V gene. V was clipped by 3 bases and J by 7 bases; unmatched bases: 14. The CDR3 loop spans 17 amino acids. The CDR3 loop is CASSATGQGVPKGGYTF. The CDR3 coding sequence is TGTGCCAGCAGCGCTACGGGACAGGGGGTTCCAAAGGGTGGCTACACCTTC.

The CDR3 DNA reads TGTGCCAGCAGGCCAATTGGGGGAACCAAAAACATTCAGTACTTC. Translation gives CASRPIGGTKNIQYF. The chain recombines TRBV11-2 with TRBJ2-4, with D perhaps matching TRBD1 or TRBD2 (5 bases each). The CDR3 extends over 15 amino acids. The germline V gene encodes CDR1 SGHAT and CDR2 FQNNGV. Trimming left V 6 bases short and J 2 bases short, with 14 bases between.

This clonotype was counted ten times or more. This chain's CDR3 is CASSPLGGGNEQFF. Here the CDR3 DNA reads TGTGCCAGCAGCCCCCTCGGGGGGGGCAATGAGCAGTTCTTC. This chain connects TRBV7-3 to TRBJ2-1; 8 positions agree with TRBD2. Germline CDR1 and CDR2: SGHTA and FQGTGA. V lost 5 bases, J lost 6 bases, and 6 bases stayed unmatched. The CDR3 is made up of 14 amino acids.